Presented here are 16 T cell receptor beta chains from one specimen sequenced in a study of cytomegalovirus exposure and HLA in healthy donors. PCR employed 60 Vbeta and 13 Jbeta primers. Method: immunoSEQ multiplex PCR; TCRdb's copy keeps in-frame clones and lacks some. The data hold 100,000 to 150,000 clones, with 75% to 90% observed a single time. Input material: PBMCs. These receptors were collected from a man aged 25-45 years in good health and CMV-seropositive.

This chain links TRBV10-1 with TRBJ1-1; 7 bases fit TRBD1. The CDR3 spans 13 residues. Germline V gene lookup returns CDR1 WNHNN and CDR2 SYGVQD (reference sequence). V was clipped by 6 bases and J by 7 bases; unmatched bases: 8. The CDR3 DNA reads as TGCGCCAGCAGAATGGGGACAGCTAGTGAAGCTTTCTTT. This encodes CASRMGTASEAFF.

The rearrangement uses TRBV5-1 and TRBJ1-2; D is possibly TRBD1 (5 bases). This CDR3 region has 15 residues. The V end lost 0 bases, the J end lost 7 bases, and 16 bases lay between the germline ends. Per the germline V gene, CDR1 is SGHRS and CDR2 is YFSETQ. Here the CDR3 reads CASSLAGREAGGYTF. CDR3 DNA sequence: TGCGCCAGCAGCTTGGCCGGCAGGGAGGCCGGTGGCTACACCTTC.

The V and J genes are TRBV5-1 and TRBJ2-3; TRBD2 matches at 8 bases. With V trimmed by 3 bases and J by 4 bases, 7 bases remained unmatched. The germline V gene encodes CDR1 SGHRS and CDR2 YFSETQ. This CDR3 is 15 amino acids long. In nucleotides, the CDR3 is TGCGCCAGCAGCTCCGGGACTAGGTATCCAGATACGCAGTATTTT. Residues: CASSSGTRYPDTQYF.

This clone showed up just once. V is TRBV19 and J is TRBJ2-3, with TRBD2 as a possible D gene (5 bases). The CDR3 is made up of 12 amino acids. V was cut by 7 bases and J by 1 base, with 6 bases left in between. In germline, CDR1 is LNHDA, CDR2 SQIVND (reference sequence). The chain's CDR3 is CASNGGTDTQYF. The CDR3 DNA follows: TGTGCCAGTAACGGGGGCACAGATACGCAGTATTTT.

The CDR3 DNA reads TGTGCCAGTAGTCCGAGGACAGCCTGGATGAATCAGCCCCAGCATTTT. This encodes CASSPRTAWMNQPQHF. The chain recombines TRBV19 with TRBJ1-5, with a weak D call TRBD1 (6 bases). Germline values: CDR1 LNHDA, CDR2 SQIVND (reference sequence). The CDR3 has 16 residues. V gave up 5 bases and J gave up 4 bases, with 18 bases separating them.

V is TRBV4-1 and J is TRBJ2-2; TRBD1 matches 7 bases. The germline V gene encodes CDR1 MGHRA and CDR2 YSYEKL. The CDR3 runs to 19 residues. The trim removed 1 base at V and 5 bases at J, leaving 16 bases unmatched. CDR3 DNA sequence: TGCGCCAGCAGCCAAGGAGTGAGTGGGGTGAGGGGGCAAACCGGGGAGCTGTTTTTT. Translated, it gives CASSQGVSGVRGQTGELFF.

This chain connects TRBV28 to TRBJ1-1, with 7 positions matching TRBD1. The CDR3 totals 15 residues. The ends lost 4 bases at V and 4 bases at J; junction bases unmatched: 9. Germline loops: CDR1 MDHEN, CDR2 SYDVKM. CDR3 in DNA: TGTGCCAGCAGTTCCCGGGCGGCAGGGGGCACTGAAGCTTTCTTT. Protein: CASSSRAAGGTEAFF.

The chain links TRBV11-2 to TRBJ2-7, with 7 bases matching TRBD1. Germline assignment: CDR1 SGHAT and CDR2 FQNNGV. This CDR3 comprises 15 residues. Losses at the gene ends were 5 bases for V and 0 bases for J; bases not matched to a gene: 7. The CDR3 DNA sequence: TGTGCCAGCAGCCCAGAATGGGACAGCTCCTACGAGCAGTACTTC. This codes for CASSPEWDSSYEQYF.

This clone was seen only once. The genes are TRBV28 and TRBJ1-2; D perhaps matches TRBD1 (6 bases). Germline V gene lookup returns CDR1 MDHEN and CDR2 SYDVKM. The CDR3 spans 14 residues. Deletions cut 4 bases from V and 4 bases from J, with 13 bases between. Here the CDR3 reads CASSYRVSVYGYTF. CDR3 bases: TGTGCCAGCAGTTACAGGGTTTCCGTCTATGGCTACACCTTC.

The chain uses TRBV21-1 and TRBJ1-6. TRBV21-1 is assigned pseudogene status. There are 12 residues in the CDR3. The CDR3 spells CASSNGDSPLHF. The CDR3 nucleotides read TGTGCCAGCAGCAACGGAGATTCACCCCTCCACTTT.

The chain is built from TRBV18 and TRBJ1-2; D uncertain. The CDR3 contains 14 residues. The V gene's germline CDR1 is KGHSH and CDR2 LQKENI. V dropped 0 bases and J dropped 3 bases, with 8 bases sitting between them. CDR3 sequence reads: CASSPPGSHYGYTF. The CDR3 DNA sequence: TGTGCCAGCTCACCACCGGGCAGTCACTATGGCTACACCTTC.

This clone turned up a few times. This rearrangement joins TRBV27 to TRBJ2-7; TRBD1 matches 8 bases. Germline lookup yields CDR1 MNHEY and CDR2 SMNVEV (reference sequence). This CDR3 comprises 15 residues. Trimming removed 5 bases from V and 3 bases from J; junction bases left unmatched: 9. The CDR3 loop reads CASSQPGTGDYEQYF. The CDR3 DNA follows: TGTGCCAGCAGTCAACCCGGGACAGGAGACTACGAGCAGTACTTC.

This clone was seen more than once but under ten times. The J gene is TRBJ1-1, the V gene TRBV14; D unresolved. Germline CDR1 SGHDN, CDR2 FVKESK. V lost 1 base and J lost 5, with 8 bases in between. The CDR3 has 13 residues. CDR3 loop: CASSQVFVTEAFF. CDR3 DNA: TGTGCCAGCAGCCAAGTATTTGTTACTGAAGCTTTCTTT.

The CDR3 nucleotides are TGTGCCAGCAGCTTTGAGGAGTCTAATGAAAAACTGTTTTTT. Translated: CASSFEESNEKLFF. This chain links TRBV7-9 with TRBJ1-4; D ambiguous. The CDR3 totals 14 residues. Germline assignment: CDR1 SEHNR and CDR2 FQNEAQ (reference sequence). V lost 3 bases and J lost 3, with 8 bases in between.

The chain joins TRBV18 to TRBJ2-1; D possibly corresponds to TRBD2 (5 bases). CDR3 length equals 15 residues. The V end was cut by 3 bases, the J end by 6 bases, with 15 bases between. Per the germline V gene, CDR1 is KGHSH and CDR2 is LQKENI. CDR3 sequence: CASSPHVGSGNEQFF. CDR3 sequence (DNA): TGTGCCAGCTCACCTCATGTGGGCAGCGGCAATGAGCAGTTCTTC.

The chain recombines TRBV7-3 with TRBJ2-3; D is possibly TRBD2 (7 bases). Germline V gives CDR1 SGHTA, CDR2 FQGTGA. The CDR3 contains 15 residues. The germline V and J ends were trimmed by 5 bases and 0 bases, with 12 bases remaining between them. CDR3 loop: CASSPGGPSTDTQYF. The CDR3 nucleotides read TGTGCCAGCAGCCCCGGGGGGCCAAGCACAGATACGCAGTATTTT.